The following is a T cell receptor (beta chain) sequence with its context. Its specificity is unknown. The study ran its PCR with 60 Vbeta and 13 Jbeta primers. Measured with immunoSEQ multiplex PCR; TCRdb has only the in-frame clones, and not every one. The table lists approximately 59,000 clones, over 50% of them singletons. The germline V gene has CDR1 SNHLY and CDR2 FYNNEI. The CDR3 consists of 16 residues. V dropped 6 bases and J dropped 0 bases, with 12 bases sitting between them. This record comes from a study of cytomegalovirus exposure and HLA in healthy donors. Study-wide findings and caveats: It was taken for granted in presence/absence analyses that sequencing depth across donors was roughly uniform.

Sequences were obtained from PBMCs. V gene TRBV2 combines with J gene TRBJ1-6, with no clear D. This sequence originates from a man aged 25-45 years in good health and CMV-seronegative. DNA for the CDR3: TGTGCCAGCAGAGACCAGGTTTTCTCCTATAATTCACCCCTCCACTTT. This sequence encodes CASRDQVFSYNSPLHF.